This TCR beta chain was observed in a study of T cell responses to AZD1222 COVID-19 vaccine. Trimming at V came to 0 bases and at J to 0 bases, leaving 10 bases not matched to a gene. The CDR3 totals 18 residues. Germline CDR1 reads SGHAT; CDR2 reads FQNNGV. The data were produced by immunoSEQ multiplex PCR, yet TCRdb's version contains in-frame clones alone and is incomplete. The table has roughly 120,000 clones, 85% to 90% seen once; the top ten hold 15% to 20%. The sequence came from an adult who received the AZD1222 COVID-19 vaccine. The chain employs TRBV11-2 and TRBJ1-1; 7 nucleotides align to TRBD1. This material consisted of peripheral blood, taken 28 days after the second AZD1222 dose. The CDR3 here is CASSLDLGPTGMNTEAFF. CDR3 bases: TGTGCCAGCAGCTTAGATTTGGGGCCGACAGGGATGAACACTGAAGCTTTCTTT.